This T cell receptor beta chain derives from a study of blood T cell repertoires in COVID-19. As for the study in general: The samples span acute and convalescent COVID-19 from the United States, Italy and Spain. Sources were T cells, B-cell-depleted T cells, or PBMCs; the material itself was cDNA or gDNA.

Per the authors' pipeline: Counts of nucleated cells, estimated from reference gene primer amplification, were obtained. Method: immunoSEQ multiplex PCR; TCRdb's copy keeps in-frame clones and lacks some. The V and J calls and clone size were taken over from that table, and D and trimming were inferred from the DNA. Here the sample spans 250,000 to 350,000 clones, roughly 90% being singletons. The CDR3 is 13 residues long. Between the trimmed V and J ends, which lost 1 base and 6 bases, there was a span of 8 bases. CDR1 is KGHDR, CDR2 SFDVKD, per germline. The V call is TRBV24-1, the J call TRBJ2-5, with D tentatively TRBD2 (5 bases). The sample comprised peripheral blood. The TCR comes from a woman aged 55-69 years with acute or convalescent COVID-19. CDR3 bases: TGTGCCACCAGTGATTTCCGGGGTCAGACCCAGTACTTC. Protein product: CATSDFRGQTQYF.